The present T cell receptor (beta chain) was sequenced within a study of T cell responses to AZD1222 COVID-19 vaccine. Study observations and caveats: Regions left unmutated in variants are reportedly the target of nearly half of spike-specific TCRs. Donors were chiefly white British, with a greater number of females, and clonal diversity was perhaps underestimated.

Concerning this clone itself: What it recognizes is unknown.

This table comes from immunoSEQ multiplex PCR, and its TCRdb copy is limited to in-frame clones, with some not included. In the table there are over 100,000 clones, approximately 89% of which are singletons. From germline, CDR1 is GTSNPN and CDR2 SVGIG (reference sequence). Losses at the gene ends were 0 bases for V and 3 bases for J; bases not matched to a gene: 3. The CDR3 consists of 15 residues. The sequence derives from an adult who received the AZD1222 COVID-19 vaccine. The source material was peripheral blood, sampled 28 days after the second AZD1222 dose. V gene TRBV30 combines with J gene TRBJ1-5, with 9 bases identical to TRBD1. CDR3 bases: TGTGCCTGGAGTGTTCGGGACAGGGTCAATCAGCCCCAGCATTTT. Its translation is CAWSVRDRVNQPQHF.